Shown below are 18 T cell receptor beta chains from a single sample sequenced in a study of cytomegalovirus exposure and HLA in healthy donors. 60 Vbeta and 13 Jbeta primers were used in PCR. Produced via immunoSEQ multiplex PCR; TCRdb's table is partial and in-frame only. The table includes about 200,000 clones, around 80% detected once. Sample: PBMCs. Receptors were obtained from a man younger than 30 in good health and CMV-seronegative.

DNA for the CDR3: TGTGCCAGCAGTTCCTCTCCGGGACAGGGCTACAACTATGGCTACACCTTC. Its translation: CASSSSPGQGYNYGYTF. The rearrangement joins TRBV28 to TRBJ1-2; 9 nucleotides line up with TRBD1. The V gene's germline CDR1 is MDHEN and CDR2 SYDVKM. This CDR3 has 17 residues. V trimming: 4 bases; J trimming: 2 bases; junction bases outside the gene matches: 11.

The chain recombines TRBV5-1 with TRBJ2-2, with TRBD2 as a possible D gene (6 bases). Per germline, CDR1 SGHRS and CDR2 YFSETQ. The V end was cut by 3 bases, the J end by 5 bases, with 14 bases between. The CDR3 is 15 residues long. For the CDR3, the DNA is TGCGCCAGCAGCTCTCCGGGAGAGCTTACCGGGGAGCTGTTTTTT. Translating gives CASSSPGELTGELFF.

This clone was counted a single time. The V and J genes are TRBV5-8 and TRBJ1-1; 9 bases map to TRBD1. This CDR3 contains 13 residues. Germline V CDR1 and CDR2: SGHTS, YDEGEE. V lost 5 bases to trimming and J lost 5 bases; unmatched junction nucleotides: 4. CDR3 protein: CASRPDRGTEAFF. The CDR3 DNA follows: TGTGCCAGCAGACCCGACAGGGGGACTGAAGCTTTCTTT.

CDR3 in DNA: TGTGCCAGCAGTGACCCACTAGCGGGAAGCTACGAGCAGTACTTC. Protein: CASSDPLAGSYEQYF. The chain combines TRBV2 with TRBJ2-7; 10 bases are shared with TRBD2. The CDR3 is 15 residues long. The germline gives CDR1 SNHLY, CDR2 FYNNEI. V trimming: 3 bases; J trimming: 3 bases; junction bases outside the gene matches: 5.

This clone appeared a few times. The chain recombines TRBV4-1 with TRBJ2-2; TRBD2 matches 7 bases. CDR3 length equals 16 residues. The V gene's germline CDR1 is MGHRA and CDR2 YSYEKL. Trimming removed 1 base from V and 2 bases from J; junction bases left unmatched: 4. DNA for the CDR3: TGCGCCAGCAGCCAAGCGACTAGCTCTAACACCGGGGAGCTGTTTTTT. It encodes CASSQATSSNTGELFF.

The chain recombines TRBV2 with TRBJ2-7; TRBD1 might be the D (5 bases). CDR3 length equals 12 residues. V gave up 7 bases and J gave up 7 bases, with 14 bases separating them. In germline, CDR1 is SNHLY, CDR2 FYNNEI. This CDR3 reads CASMGRVEEQYF. The CDR3 DNA sequence: TGTGCCAGCATGGGCAGGGTGGAGGAGCAGTACTTC.

CDR3 coding DNA: TGTGCCACCTCCACAGGGCGTAAAGGCTACACCTTC. Protein sequence: CATSTGRKGYTF. The genes are TRBV15 and TRBJ1-2; D perhaps matches TRBD1 (6 bases). The ends were cut back, 8 bases at V and 8 bases at J, with 15 bases in the middle. This CDR3 has 12 residues. The germline CDR1 and CDR2 sequences are LNHNV and YYDKDF (reference sequence).

This clone was observed once. This chain joins TRBV25-1 and TRBJ2-2, with 9 positions matching TRBD1. The CDR3 is 15 amino acids. With V trimmed by 2 bases and J by 6 bases, 4 bases remained unmatched. The germline gives CDR1 MGHDK, CDR2 SYGVNS. The CDR3 coding sequence is TGTGCCAGCAGTGAAGGGACAGGGCGTTCCGGGGAGCTGTTTTTT. It encodes CASSEGTGRSGELFF. The full variable domain, its missing parts supplied by reference TRBV25-1 and TRBJ2-2, is EADIYQTPRYLVIGTGKKITLECSQTMGHDKMYWYQQDPGMELHLIHYSYGVNSTEKGDLSSESTVSRIRTEHFPLTLESARPSHTSQYLCASSEGTGRSGELFFGEGSRLTVL.

The chain is built from TRBV27 and TRBJ1-2; D gene unclear. This CDR3 has 13 amino acids. CDR1 and CDR2 from the germline V gene are MNHEY and SMNVEV (reference sequence). V lost 7 bases, J lost 5 bases, and 14 bases lay in between. The CDR3 bases are TGTGCCAGCACCCGAACATGGTCTTATGGCTACACCTTC. It codes for CASTRTWSYGYTF.

The chain joins TRBV4-1 to TRBJ1-2; a weak D match, TRBD1 (6 bases). The CDR3 has 16 amino acids. Between the trimmed V and J ends, which lost 0 bases and 4 bases, there was a span of 15 bases. From germline, CDR1 is MGHRA and CDR2 YSYEKL. CDR3 DNA sequence: TGCGCCAGCAGCCAAGACCGGGACCTAGGGGGCTATGGCTACACCTTC. Amino acids: CASSQDRDLGGYGYTF.

DNA of the CDR3: TGTGCCAGCAGTTTAGGGGAGGGGAAAGGAGAGACCCAGTACTTC. Translating it yields CASSLGEGKGETQYF. V usage is TRBV27 and J usage is TRBJ2-5; 7 bases fit TRBD2. Germline V gene data show CDR1 as MNHEY and CDR2 as SMNVEV (reference sequence). The CDR3 has 15 residues. Trimming took 2 bases from V and 4 from J; bases not matched to a gene: 7.

This chain uses TRBV27 with TRBJ1-5, with TRBD1 identical over 10 bases. J was trimmed by 0 bases and V by 7 bases; bases with no gene match: 12. From germline, CDR1 is MNHEY and CDR2 SMNVEV (reference sequence). The CDR3 loop spans 18 amino acids. The CDR3 here is CASTGWTGGTFSNQPQHF. The CDR3 DNA reads as TGTGCCAGCACGGGATGGACAGGGGGAACCTTTAGCAATCAGCCCCAGCATTTT.

The chain uses TRBV11-2 and TRBJ2-3; maybe TRBD2 (5 bases). The germline V gene has CDR1 SGHAT and CDR2 FQNNGV. This CDR3 contains 14 residues. V dropped 5 bases and J dropped 5 bases, with 14 bases sitting between them. CDR3 protein: CASSQRSAGDTQYF. In DNA form, the CDR3 reads TGTGCCAGCAGCCAAAGAAGTGCGGGAGATACGCAGTATTTT.

This clone appeared a few times. V is TRBV27 and J is TRBJ1-1, with 7 nucleotides matching TRBD1. Germline-derived CDR1 and CDR2 are MNHEY and SMNVEV (reference sequence). This CDR3 spans 16 amino acids. The ends lost 4 bases at V and 0 bases at J; junction bases unmatched: 8. The CDR3 protein is CASSSRLTGMNTEAFF. CDR3 DNA: TGTGCCAGCAGTTCCCGACTGACAGGGATGAACACTGAAGCTTTCTTT.

This clone was picked up one time. The chain combines TRBV5-1 with TRBJ2-5; 8 positions match TRBD2. The CDR3 runs to 15 residues. With 0 bases clipped from V and 9 bases from J, the junction kept 10 bases outside the gene matches. The V gene's germline CDR1 is SGHRS and CDR2 YFSETQ. CDR3 sequence reads: CASSLVALAGGSQYF. As DNA, the CDR3 is TGCGCCAGCAGCTTGGTAGCCCTAGCGGGCGGGTCCCAGTACTTC.

The chain recombines TRBV11-2 with TRBJ2-1; 8 positions match TRBD1. The V and J ends lost 5 bases and 6 bases, in that order; junction bases with no gene match: 18. The CDR3 is 18 residues long. The germline V gene encodes CDR1 SGHAT and CDR2 FQNNGV. The CDR3 protein is CASSEVRTGYFQANEQFF. CDR3 DNA: TGTGCCAGCAGCGAGGTTAGGACAGGGTATTTTCAGGCCAATGAGCAGTTCTTC.

The V call is TRBV7-9, the J call TRBJ2-3; possible D gene TRBD2, 5 bases. Trimming left V 1 base short and J 4 bases short, with 6 bases between. Germline loops: CDR1 SEHNR, CDR2 FQNEAQ (reference sequence). There are 13 residues in the CDR3. The CDR3 DNA follows: TGTGCCAGCAGCTTAGACGGGGCAGATACGCAGTATTTT. Translation gives CASSLDGADTQYF.

This chain uses TRBV18 with TRBJ2-1; 7 bases map to TRBD1. This CDR3 region has 12 residues. Germline V gene sequence: CDR1 KGHSH, CDR2 LQKENI. The V and J ends lost 6 bases and 8 bases, in that order; junction bases with no gene match: 4. CDR3 DNA: TGTGCCAGCTCTCCTGGGACAGATGAGCAGTTCTTC. It is translated as CASSPGTDEQFF. The whole variable domain, filled in from reference TRBV18 and TRBJ2-1, reads NAGVMQNPRHLVRRRGQEARLRCSPMKGHSHVYWYRQLPEEGLKFMVYLQKENIIDESGMPKERFSAEFPKEGPSILRIQQVVRGDSAAYFCASSPGTDEQFFGPGTRLTVL.